This passage covers 31 T cell receptor beta chains from one sample sequenced in a study of beta chain features in type 1 diabetes. Sequenced material consisted of expressed TCRB transcripts (all of the isolated RNA was reverse transcribed). Only in-frame clones appear in the TCRdb table, and some are missing; sequencing was by immunoSEQ multiplex PCR. Found here are around 44,000 clones, 51% of them singletons; the top ten hold approximately 2.1%. Source material: Tregs from blood. All receptors derive from a woman aged 18-29 years in good health.

CDR3 residues: CASRVTSVSDTQYF. In DNA, the CDR3 is TGTGCCAGCAGGGTGACTAGTGTCTCAGATACGCAGTATTTT. V and J are TRBV6-6 and TRBJ2-3; the D gene is possibly TRBD2 (6 bases). V lost 6 bases, J lost 4 bases, and 14 bases lay in between. The germline V gene encodes CDR1 MNHNY and CDR2 SVGAGI (reference sequence). There are 14 residues in the CDR3.

The CDR3 DNA follows: TGTGCCAGCAGTTCCCCTTTGGCCAAAATCTATGGCTACACCTTC. This encodes CASSSPLAKIYGYTF. The chain uses TRBV6-1 and TRBJ1-2; D gene unclear. V gave up 5 bases and J gave up 4 bases, with 17 bases separating them. This CDR3 region has 15 residues. Germline CDR1 and CDR2: MNHNS and SASEGT.

This chain joins TRBV4-3 and TRBJ2-5; possible D gene TRBD1, 6 bases. The DNA matches TRBJ2-7 better at its end, which makes the J call doubtful. The CDR3 sequence is 13 residues long. Germline V CDR1 and CDR2: LGHNA, YSLEER. In DNA, the CDR3 is TGCGCCAGCAGCCGGGGACACACCTACGAGCAGTACTTC. Its translation is CASSRGHTYEQYF.

The V gene is TRBV4-1, the J gene TRBJ2-7; possible D gene TRBD2, 6 bases. The CDR3 contains 15 residues. Germline V lookup: CDR1 MGHRA, CDR2 YSYEKL. Trimming shortened V by 0 bases and J by 2 bases, and 11 bases separated the two germline ends. In DNA, the CDR3 is TGCGCCAGCAGCCAAGATGGGACTTCCCCCTACGAGCAGTACTTC. It codes for CASSQDGTSPYEQYF.

Only one count was recorded for this clone. The chain has TRBV7-2 and TRBJ2-7, with 9 bases matching TRBD1. Per the germline V gene, CDR1 is SGHTA and CDR2 is FQGNSA. V gave up 4 bases and J gave up 3 bases; unmatched junction bases: 7. The CDR3 length is 15 residues. The CDR3: CASSSSTGGFYEQYF. The CDR3, as DNA: TGTGCCAGCAGCTCTTCGACAGGGGGATTCTACGAGCAGTACTTC.

Only one count was recorded for this clone. The V and J genes are TRBV5-1 and TRBJ2-1; 7 bases line up with TRBD1. The CDR3 has 14 residues. V was pared by 1 base and J by 4 bases, with 2 bases of the junction left unmatched. Germline-derived CDR1 and CDR2 are SGHRS and YFSETQ. The CDR3 reads CASSLTGEYNEQFF. Here the CDR3 DNA reads TGCGCCAGCAGCTTGACAGGGGAATACAATGAGCAGTTCTTC.

The chain employs TRBV5-1 and TRBJ2-1; 10 bases line up with TRBD2. V was clipped by 2 bases and J by 9 bases; unmatched bases: 11. Germline lookup yields CDR1 SGHRS and CDR2 YFSETQ. The CDR3 spans 16 residues. CDR3 sequence: CASSFTRAGGVGEQFF. The CDR3 DNA is TGCGCCAGCAGCTTTACAAGAGCGGGAGGGGTCGGTGAGCAGTTCTTC. The full variable domain, in which reference TRBV5-1 and TRBJ2-1 provide the parts outside the CDR3, is KAGVTQTPRYLIKTRGQQVTLSCSPISGHRSVSWYQQTPGQGLQFLFEYFSETQRNKGNFPGRFSGRQFSNSRSEMNVSTLELGDSALYLCASSFTRAGGVGEQFFGPGTRLTVL.

This rearrangement joins TRBV5-4 to TRBJ2-5; TRBD2 matches 9 bases. The J call is doubtful: the DNA matches TRBJ2-7 better. Germline CDR1 SGHNT, CDR2 YYREEE (reference sequence). The CDR3 runs 15 residues. In DNA, the CDR3 is TGTGCCAGCAGCTTAGTGCTGGCGGGAGGGACCGAGCAGTACTTC. Translation gives CASSLVLAGGTEQYF.

This clone was recorded a few times. The chain employs TRBV28 and TRBJ2-7; unclear D gene. The CDR3 loop spans 15 amino acids. CDR1 is MDHEN, CDR2 SYDVKM, per germline. V was clipped by 6 bases and J by 10 bases, with 25 bases between them. In DNA form, the CDR3 reads TGTGCCAGCAGCGCGTCCCCCGCTCAGGCTTGGGTACAGTACTTC. It translates to CASSASPAQAWVQYF.

This clone was observed a handful of times. The chain is built from TRBV28 and TRBJ1-5; possible D gene TRBD1, 5 bases. Per the germline V gene, CDR1 is MDHEN and CDR2 is SYDVKM. Trimming left V 3 bases short and J 2 bases short, with 11 bases between. The CDR3 totals 15 residues. This CDR3 reads CASSFGGGGNQPQHF. In DNA, the CDR3 is TGTGCCAGCAGTTTCGGGGGAGGGGGCAATCAGCCCCAGCATTTT.

The chain carries TRBV5-1 and TRBJ2-6; the match to TRBD2 covers 11 bases. Germline loops: CDR1 SGHRS, CDR2 YFSETQ. The CDR3 spans 18 residues. The V and J ends lost 5 bases and 2 bases, in that order; junction bases with no gene match: 9. The CDR3 sequence is CASRAGTSGSPGANVLTF. The CDR3 DNA follows: TGCGCCAGCAGGGCCGGGACTAGCGGTTCTCCTGGGGCCAACGTCCTGACTTTC.

V is TRBV21-1 and J is TRBJ2-5; the D segment call TRBD2 is taken from the table without a DNA check. TRBV21-1 corresponds to a pseudogene. CDR3 length: 14 amino acids. CDR3 sequence: CASRCGRSVETQYF. In nucleotides, the CDR3 is TGTGCCAGCAGATGCGGGAGATCTGTAGAGACCCAGTACTTC.

CDR3 in DNA: TGCAGCGTTGAAAAGGAATACCAGGGTGGCACAGATACGCAGTATTTT. It yields the protein CSVEKEYQGGTDTQYF. The V and J genes are TRBV29-1 and TRBJ2-3; maybe TRBD1 (5 bases). V was clipped by 2 bases and J by 1 base, with 16 bases between them. The CDR3 covers 16 residues. The germline V gene encodes CDR1 SQVTM and CDR2 ANQGSEA.

This rearrangement joins TRBV28 to TRBJ2-1; TRBD2 matches 10 bases. The CDR3 length is 19 residues. V gave up 5 bases and J gave up 6 bases; unmatched junction bases: 19. Per the germline V gene, CDR1 is MDHEN and CDR2 is SYDVKM. CDR3 amino acids: CASSPSGRFRVMSVNEQFF. The CDR3, as DNA: TGTGCCAGCAGTCCTAGCGGGAGATTTAGGGTTATGTCGGTCAATGAGCAGTTCTTC.

V gene TRBV9 combines with J gene TRBJ2-1; TRBD2 agrees at 8 bases. This CDR3 contains 17 residues. Germline V gene sequence: CDR1 SGDLS, CDR2 YYNGEE. J gave up 5 bases and V 0 bases, and 10 bases lay outside the gene matches. The CDR3 is CASSVAFGTSFNNEQFF. The CDR3 DNA is TGTGCCAGCAGCGTAGCTTTTGGGACTAGTTTTAACAATGAGCAGTTCTTC. The entire variable domain, with the rest obtained from reference TRBV9 and TRBJ2-1, is as follows: DSGVTQTPKHLITATGQRVTLRCSPRSGDLSVYWYQQSLDQGLQFLIQYYNGEERAKGNILERFSAQQFPDLHSELNLSSLELGDSALYFCASSVAFGTSFNNEQFFGPGTRLTVL.

The chain joins TRBV18 to TRBJ2-1; 7 bases match TRBD1. The CDR3 totals 16 residues. The trim removed 0 bases at V and 3 bases at J, leaving 5 bases unmatched. The germline V gene has CDR1 KGHSH and CDR2 LQKENI. The CDR3 region is CASSPPQGVLYNEQFF. In nucleotides, the CDR3 is TGTGCCAGCTCACCACCCCAGGGGGTGCTCTACAATGAGCAGTTCTTC.

V and J are TRBV7-9 and TRBJ2-1; TRBD2 matches 10 bases. The germline V gene has CDR1 SEHNR and CDR2 FQNEAQ (reference sequence). Germline trimming cut 5 bases from V and 0 bases from J; bases unmatched to any gene: 7. CDR3 size: 17 residues. In nucleotides, the CDR3 is TGTGCCAGCAGCCAATCTGCTAGCGGGAGCTCCTACAATGAGCAGTTCTTC. The encoded protein is CASSQSASGSSYNEQFF.

V is TRBV6-1 and J is TRBJ2-5; 7 nucleotides align to TRBD1. Gene TRBJ2-7 matches the end of the DNA better, so the J call may be wrong. The CDR3 has 14 residues. From germline, CDR1 is MNHNS and CDR2 SASEGT. This CDR3 is CASSEPGQSYEQYF. The CDR3 bases are TGTGCCAGCAGTGAGCCGGGACAGTCCTACGAGCAGTACTTC.

The rearrangement links TRBV6-1 to TRBJ1-5, with a tentative D call TRBD1 (5 bases). The V and J ends lost 1 base and 3 bases respectively, with 10 bases between them. Germline CDR1 is MNHNS and CDR2 is SASEGT. CDR3 length: 15 residues. The CDR3 region is CASSEGQGYNQPQHF. For the CDR3, the DNA is TGTGCCAGCAGTGAAGGCCAGGGATACAATCAGCCCCAGCATTTT.

This chain connects TRBV5-5 to TRBJ1-2; D may be TRBD1 (6 bases). Germline V gene lookup returns CDR1 SGHKS and CDR2 YYEKEE (reference sequence). The CDR3 is made up of 13 amino acids. V lost 0 bases to trimming and J lost 4 bases, with 7 bases between them. Here the CDR3 DNA reads TGTGCCAGCAGCTTGGACAGGGCCTATGGCTACACCTTC. It codes for CASSLDRAYGYTF.

This clone occurred a few times. This sequence joins TRBV25-1 and TRBJ2-7, with a possible D match to TRBD2 (6 bases). V was cut by 2 bases and J by 3 bases, with 17 bases left in between. This CDR3 region has 16 residues. Germline CDR1 reads MGHDK; CDR2 reads SYGVNS. The CDR3 spells CASSEGGLRRSYEQYF. In nucleotides, the CDR3 is TGTGCCAGCAGTGAAGGGGGGTTAAGACGGAGCTACGAGCAGTACTTC.

The gene calls are TRBV19 and TRBJ2-3, with D possibly matching TRBD2 (6 bases). V gave up 9 bases and J gave up 2 bases, with 15 bases separating them. This CDR3 has 14 amino acids. Germline assignment: CDR1 LNHDA and CDR2 SQIVND (reference sequence). The chain's CDR3 is CASGTGSYTDTQYF. Written as DNA, the CDR3 is TGTGCCAGCGGGACCGGGAGCTACACAGATACGCAGTATTTT.

The chain employs TRBV6-1 and TRBJ2-5; D is uncertain. The germline V and J ends were trimmed by 6 bases and 5 bases, with 7 bases remaining between them. The germline V gene encodes CDR1 MNHNS and CDR2 SASEGT. This CDR3 region has 11 residues. CDR3 amino acids: CASSYRETQYF. DNA of the CDR3: TGTGCCAGCAGCTACCGGGAGACCCAGTACTTC.

The chain is built from TRBV6-1 and TRBJ2-1, with D possibly being TRBD2 (6 bases). The CDR3 has 12 residues. Per germline, CDR1 MNHNS and CDR2 SASEGT. Trimming took off 4 bases at V and 5 bases at J, with 6 bases between the two ends. CDR3 sequence reads: CASSGLDNEQFF. CDR3 sequence (DNA): TGTGCCAGCAGTGGACTAGACAATGAGCAGTTCTTC.

This clone was observed a handful of times. This chain joins TRBV30 and TRBJ1-1, with unresolved D. Trimming took 0 bases from V and 3 from J, leaving 8 bases between them. The CDR3 contains 13 residues. Per the germline V gene, CDR1 is GTSNPN and CDR2 is SVGIG (reference sequence). CDR3 in amino acids: CAWSVLRDTEAFF. The CDR3 DNA is TGTGCCTGGAGTGTACTCCGGGACACTGAAGCTTTCTTT.

This clone was observed a handful of times. This sequence joins TRBV5-1 and TRBJ1-1, with a weak D call TRBD1 (5 bases). Trimming pared 4 bases from V and 1 base from J, leaving 11 bases between. CDR1 is SGHRS and CDR2 is YFSETQ in the germline V gene. This CDR3 has 14 residues. CDR3 region: CASSGGDGNTEAFF. The CDR3 DNA reads as TGCGCCAGCAGCGGCGGGGACGGGAACACTGAAGCTTTCTTT. Together with reference TRBV5-1 and TRBJ1-1, the CDR3 gives the full variable domain: KAGVTQTPRYLIKTRGQQVTLSCSPISGHRSVSWYQQTPGQGLQFLFEYFSETQRNKGNFPGRFSGRQFSNSRSEMNVSTLELGDSALYLCASSGGDGNTEAFFGQGTRLTVV.

This chain links TRBV2 with TRBJ1-5; 8 bases align to TRBD1. Germline V gene lookup returns CDR1 SNHLY and CDR2 FYNNEI. Trimming removed 4 bases from V and 3 bases from J; junction bases left unmatched: 8. The length of the CDR3 is 16 residues. The CDR3 nucleotides read TGTGCCAGCAGTGCGAGCCAGGGGGCCTCCAATCAGCCCCAGCATTTT. It translates to CASSASQGASNQPQHF.

The rearrangement links TRBV7-9 to TRBJ1-6; perhaps TRBD1 as D (5 bases). Germline values: CDR1 SEHNR, CDR2 FQNEAQ (reference sequence). The CDR3 is 14 amino acids. V shed 3 bases and J shed 5 bases, with 8 bases lying between them. The chain's CDR3 is CASSFRQHNSPLHF. The CDR3 nucleotides are TGTGCCAGCAGCTTTCGACAGCATAATTCACCCCTCCACTTT. The full variable domain, rest sourced from reference TRBV7-9 and TRBJ1-6, is DTGVSQNPRHKITKRGQNVTFRCDPISEHNRLYWYRQTLGQGPEFLTYFQNEAQLEKSRLLSDRFSAERPKGSFSTLEIQRTEQGDSAMYLCASSFRQHNSPLHFGNGTRLTVT.

V usage is TRBV6-5 and J usage is TRBJ2-7; 10 positions match TRBD1. The V and J ends lost 4 bases and 2 bases, in that order; junction bases with no gene match: 8. CDR1 is MNHEY and CDR2 is SVGAGI in the germline V gene. There are 16 residues in the CDR3. The CDR3 nucleotides are TGTGCCAGCAGTTCCATGGGGACAGGGGCTACCTACGAGCAGTACTTC. The encoded protein is CASSSMGTGATYEQYF.

The chain joins TRBV30 to TRBJ2-4; TRBD1 is a possible D gene (7 bases). Germline V gene lookup returns CDR1 GTSNPN and CDR2 SVGIG (reference sequence). The CDR3 has 12 residues. Trimming cost V 4 bases and J 7 bases, with 11 bases left between them. The CDR3 region is CAWTTGRNIQYF. The CDR3 region has the DNA TGTGCCTGGACGACAGGGAGGAACATTCAGTACTTC.

This clone was detected only a few times. J is TRBJ2-7 and V is TRBV5-1; D perhaps matches TRBD2 (5 bases). The germline CDR1 and CDR2 sequences are SGHRS and YFSETQ. The CDR3 sequence is 14 residues long. Trimming removed 4 bases at V and 3 bases at J, with 14 bases between. The chain's CDR3 is CASSRGLSDYEQYF. The CDR3 bases are TGCGCCAGCAGCCGTGGACTCAGCGACTACGAGCAGTACTTC.